This TCR beta chain was identified in a study of cytomegalovirus exposure and HLA in healthy donors. Study observations and caveats: Analysis performed later showed TCR beta chains linked to HLA being more clonally expanded than equally common others. TCR beta V segments were, for the most part, productive about 87% or about 30% of the time in an earlier analysis.

Concerning this clone itself: Its antigen remains unknown.

PCR primers comprised 60 Vbeta and 13 Jbeta primers. The repertoire was sequenced with immunoSEQ multiplex PCR; TCRdb's copy has only in-frame clones and lacks some. The table records about 130,000 clones, roughly three quarters of them present only once. J was trimmed by 3 bases and V by 2 bases; bases with no gene match: 4. The CDR3 is 16 residues long. Germline lookup yields CDR1 SGDLS and CDR2 YYNGEE. The chain is built from TRBV9 and TRBJ2-2; TRBD1 aligns across 10 bases. This receptor was identified in a man younger than 30 in good health and CMV-seronegative. The sample consisted of PBMCs. For the CDR3, the DNA is TGTGCCAGCAGCGTCGGAGGACAGGGGGACACCGGGGAGCTGTTTTTT. Its protein is CASSVGGQGDTGELFF.